Below are 4 T cell receptor beta chains sequenced from a single sample in a study of shared clonotypes between healthy human individuals. Naive CD8 cells were CD45RO-negative, positively selected for CCR7, excluding terminally differentiated effector memory CD45RA+ cells. Assay used: immunoSEQ multiplex PCR; TCRdb lists only in-frame clones, some missing. The sample yields nearly 2 million clones, about 94% seen once. Source material: naive CD8+ T cells sorted from blood. The source is a man between 18 and 35 years old in good health.

The chain links TRBV9 to TRBJ2-2, with D perhaps TRBD1 (6 bases). V lost 3 bases, J lost 4 bases, and 13 bases lay in between. The germline gives CDR1 SGDLS, CDR2 YYNGEE. This CDR3 region has 15 residues. The chain's CDR3 is CASSDPGHSTGELFF. Written as DNA, the CDR3 is TGTGCCAGCAGCGACCCGGGACATTCCACCGGGGAGCTGTTTTTT.

V is TRBV5-1 and J is TRBJ2-7; D uncertain. V lost 0 bases and J 0 bases, leaving 10 bases between the germline ends. CDR3 length: 15 amino acids. CDR1 and CDR2 from the germline V gene are SGHRS and YFSETQ. The CDR3: CASSLGADFSYEQYF. DNA of the CDR3: TGCGCCAGCAGCTTGGGTGCAGACTTCTCCTACGAGCAGTACTTC.

The chain has TRBV27 and TRBJ2-2; the match to TRBD1 covers 10 bases. The ends lost 4 bases at V and 5 bases at J; junction bases unmatched: 7. The CDR3 totals 16 residues. Germline values: CDR1 MNHEY, CDR2 SMNVEV (reference sequence). CDR3 sequence: CASSWTGGVGTGELFF. CDR3 DNA: TGTGCCAGCAGTTGGACAGGGGGAGTAGGAACCGGGGAGCTGTTTTTT.

The chain has TRBV27 and TRBJ1-1; perhaps TRBD1 as D (5 bases). Germline values: CDR1 MNHEY, CDR2 SMNVEV (reference sequence). The CDR3 loop spans 14 amino acids. V was trimmed by 5 bases and J by 5 bases, leaving 15 bases between them. CDR3 loop: CASSVGGAYTEAFF. CDR3 nucleotides: TGTGCCAGCAGTGTGGGAGGGGCGTATACTGAAGCTTTCTTT.